This T cell receptor (beta chain) was found in a study of T cells after yellow fever vaccination. Findings of the study overall: Shared CD4/CD8 clonotypes were a small share, likely from convergent recombination. A large majority of primary-vaccination clones showed up again after the booster (96% CD4, roughly 88% CD8).

Per the germline V gene, CDR1 is SGHDN and CDR2 is FVKESK. Trimming removed 4 bases from V and 5 bases from J; junction bases left unmatched: 4. The CDR3 loop spans 14 amino acids. As concerns this clonotype: Antigen: not known.

The TCR cDNA carried a universal primer site and UMIs from 5'RACE template switching. MiXCR was run by TCRdb on the 5' RACE reads, yielding one entry per CDR3 protein. The profile shows 500,000 to 650,000 distinct CDR3 sequences, roughly 12% of them singletons. The TCR was taken from a man under 40 who received the YFV17D yellow fever vaccine. The material was PBMCs, obtained on the day of the yellow fever booster vaccination. This rearrangement joins TRBV14 to TRBJ2-3; 9 bases line up with TRBD2. CDR3 DNA: TGTGCCAGCAGCCGGGCGGGAGGGGAAGATACGCAGTATTTT. Amino acid sequence: CASSRAGGEDTQYF.